This is a list of T cell receptor beta chains from one sample in a study of spatial heterogeneity in lung cancer. Using its own MiXCR run on the 5' RACE reads, TCRdb lists one record per CDR3 protein. The data show 9,500 to 10,000 distinct CDR3 sequences, approximately 5.8% seen once. This sample comprised lung tumor tissue, obtained at surgery. These TCRs come from a female donor with early-stage non-small cell lung cancer. Each CDR3 is given with its conserved first and last residue. Each record gives: CDR3 DNA, CDR3 protein, V gene, clone size, J gene, D gene. A D gene is named only where the DNA matches it firmly. Some rows mark clone size as missing; the rest say once, few, many or name a class of expanded clone.

cdr3_nt: TGTGCCAGCACCCGACAGAAGCTCCAAGAGACCCAGTACTTC
cdr3_aa: CASTRQKLQETQYF
v_call: TRBV2
clone_size: medium-sized
j_call: TRBJ2-5
d_call: NA

cdr3_nt: TGTGCCAGCAGTTCAGTCCCCGGGGAGGACTTCAATCAGCCCCAGCATTTT
cdr3_aa: CASSSVPGEDFNQPQHF
v_call: TRBV28
clone_size: many
j_call: TRBJ1-5
d_call: NA

cdr3_nt: TGCGCCAGCAGCCAAGATTCGGGGTTTCTGGGTGTTCCCGGGGAGCTGTTTTTT
cdr3_aa: CASSQDSGFLGVPGELFF
v_call: TRBV4-3
clone_size: medium-sized
j_call: TRBJ2-2
d_call: NA

cdr3_nt: TGCGCCAGCAGCACGGGACAGGGCACAGATACGCAGTATTTT
cdr3_aa: CASSTGQGTDTQYF
v_call: TRBV5-1
clone_size: NA
j_call: TRBJ2-3
d_call: TRBD1

cdr3_nt: TGTGCCAGCAGCTTGGGTGTCGGGAACACTGAAGCTTTCTTT
cdr3_aa: CASSLGVGNTEAFF
v_call: TRBV5-8
clone_size: medium-sized
j_call: TRBJ1-1
d_call: NA

cdr3_nt: TGTGCCAGCAGTTTTCGAGAGACCCAGTACTTC
cdr3_aa: CASSFRETQYF
v_call: TRBV12-3/TRBV12-4
clone_size: NA
j_call: TRBJ2-5
d_call: NA

cdr3_nt: TGTGCCAGCAGCTCTCCCCCGTGGCCGAATTCACCCCTCCACTTT
cdr3_aa: CASSSPPWPNSPLHF
v_call: TRBV27
clone_size: many
j_call: TRBJ1-6
d_call: NA

cdr3_nt: TGTGCCAGCAGTTCCCTACAGGTCTACAATGAGCAGTTCTTC
cdr3_aa: CASSSLQVYNEQFF
v_call: TRBV27
clone_size: NA
j_call: TRBJ2-1
d_call: NA

cdr3_nt: TGCAGCGTCCGCCCACCAGGGGCGAACACTGAAGCTTTCTTT
cdr3_aa: CSVRPPGANTEAFF
v_call: TRBV29-1
clone_size: many
j_call: TRBJ1-1
d_call: NA

cdr3_nt: TGTGCCAGCAGTTTGGGGGGAAACTATGGCTACACCTTC
cdr3_aa: CASSLGGNYGYTF
v_call: TRBV13
clone_size: many
j_call: TRBJ1-2
d_call: NA

cdr3_nt: TGTGCCAGCAGCCCGAGGGGACTAGCGGTACTCGAATACAATGAGCAGTTCTTC
cdr3_aa: CASSPRGLAVLEYNEQFF
v_call: TRBV7-9
clone_size: medium-sized
j_call: TRBJ2-1
d_call: TRBD2

cdr3_nt: TGTGCCAGCAGCTTGGGGACGGAAAACATTCAGTACTTC
cdr3_aa: CASSLGTENIQYF
v_call: TRBV7-2
clone_size: NA
j_call: TRBJ2-4
d_call: NA

cdr3_nt: TGTGCCAGCAAACCGGGACAGGGGTTCAAGACCCAGTACTTC
cdr3_aa: CASKPGQGFKTQYF
v_call: TRBV12-3/TRBV12-4
clone_size: many
j_call: TRBJ2-5
d_call: TRBD1

cdr3_nt: TGTGCCAGCAGCCACTTAGCGGGTAGGGCTGATGAGCAGTTCTTC
cdr3_aa: CASSHLAGRADEQFF
v_call: TRBV3-1
clone_size: medium-sized
j_call: TRBJ2-1
d_call: TRBD2

cdr3_nt: TGTGCCAGCTCACCACGTCAGTACGAGCAGTACTTC
cdr3_aa: CASSPRQYEQYF
v_call: TRBV18
clone_size: medium-sized
j_call: TRBJ2-7
d_call: NA

cdr3_nt: TGTGCCAGCAGTCCCACTAGCGGGAGTACCGGGGAGCTGTTTTTT
cdr3_aa: CASSPTSGSTGELFF
v_call: TRBV12-3/TRBV12-4
clone_size: medium-sized
j_call: TRBJ2-2
d_call: TRBD2

cdr3_nt: TGTGCCAGCAGCGAGGGACAGCTCAACACTGAAGCTTTCTTT
cdr3_aa: CASSEGQLNTEAFF
v_call: TRBV6-2/TRBV6-3
clone_size: many
j_call: TRBJ1-1
d_call: TRBD1

cdr3_nt: TGTGCCAGCAGCCGAGACCCCGGATACTACGAGCAGTACTTC
cdr3_aa: CASSRDPGYYEQYF
v_call: TRBV7-2
clone_size: many
j_call: TRBJ2-7
d_call: NA

cdr3_nt: TGTGCCAGCTCACCGGGACGGGACTCTGGAAACACCATATATTTT
cdr3_aa: CASSPGRDSGNTIYF
v_call: TRBV18
clone_size: many
j_call: TRBJ1-3
d_call: NA

cdr3_nt: TGTGCCAGCAGCTTGACAGGCGCGAATCAGCCCCAGCATTTT
cdr3_aa: CASSLTGANQPQHF
v_call: TRBV12-3/TRBV12-4
clone_size: many
j_call: TRBJ1-5
d_call: NA

cdr3_nt: TGTGCCAGCAGCCAAGTACGGCGGGAGGGAGTAGATACGCAGTATTTT
cdr3_aa: CASSQVRREGVDTQYF
v_call: TRBV3-1
clone_size: few
j_call: TRBJ2-3
d_call: TRBD2

cdr3_nt: TGTGCCAGCAGTTTAGGGGACAGTTTTAATCAGCCCCAGCATTTT
cdr3_aa: CASSLGDSFNQPQHF
v_call: TRBV28
clone_size: NA
j_call: TRBJ1-5
d_call: TRBD1

cdr3_nt: TGTGCCAGCAGCCAAGTGGTCCACGAGCAGTACTTC
cdr3_aa: CASSQVVHEQYF
v_call: TRBV3-1
clone_size: NA
j_call: TRBJ2-7
d_call: NA

cdr3_nt: TGTGCCAGCAGCCCCCGGTGGGGAGACGAGCAGTACTTC
cdr3_aa: CASSPRWGDEQYF
v_call: TRBV11-2
clone_size: NA
j_call: TRBJ2-7
d_call: NA

cdr3_nt: TGTGCCAGCAGTTACAGGGGAGGGAGCTCCTACAATGAGCAGTTCTTC
cdr3_aa: CASSYRGGSSYNEQFF
v_call: TRBV6-5
clone_size: medium-sized
j_call: TRBJ2-1
d_call: TRBD2